Presented here are 8 T cell receptor beta chains from one specimen sequenced in a study of neoadjuvant anti-PD-1 for oral cavity cancer. TCRdb's table, derived via immunoSEQ multiplex PCR, lists solely in-frame clones and lacks some. Of some 70,000 clones in the sample, around 83% were seen once. Time point in this sample: after neoadjuvant nivolumab, at surgical resection. The sample consisted of PBMCs, taken after nivolumab (anti-PD-1) treatment. The source of these receptors is a person between 40 and 79 years old with oral cavity squamous cell carcinoma.

This chain uses TRBV21-1 with TRBJ1-2; the D segment call TRBD1 is taken from the table without a DNA check. TRBV21-1 is a recognized pseudogene. The CDR3 runs to 15 residues. The CDR3 sequence: CASSKRNRPNYGYTF. The CDR3 nucleotides read TGTGCCAGCAGCAAAAGGAACAGACCTAACTATGGCTACACCTTC.

This chain uses TRBV30 with TRBJ1-1, with unresolved D. Germline-derived CDR1 and CDR2 are GTSNPN and SVGIG (reference sequence). The germline V and J ends were trimmed by 1 base and 10 bases, with 16 bases remaining between them. This CDR3 region has 13 residues. CDR3 sequence (DNA): TGTGCCTGGAGTGATGGAAGGACGGTCGCAGCTTTCTTT. Protein product: CAWSDGRTVAAFF.

This chain joins TRBV7-8 and TRBJ2-1; 10 bases map to TRBD2. CDR1 is SGHVS, CDR2 FQNEAQ, per germline. The CDR3 has 16 residues. The junction had 16 bases not matched to a gene; V was cut back by 8 bases and J by 9 bases. CDR3 sequence reads: CASLDGASGRMGEQFF. The CDR3 DNA is TGTGCCAGCCTGGATGGGGCTAGCGGGAGAATGGGTGAGCAGTTCTTC. The complete variable domain, with remaining parts taken from reference TRBV7-8 and TRBJ2-1, reads GAGVSQSPRYKVAKRGQDVALRCDPISGHVSLFWYQQALGQGPEFLTYFQNEAQLDKSGLPSDRFFAERPEGSVSTLKIQRTQQEDSAVYLCASLDGASGRMGEQFFGPGTRLTVL.

The chain carries TRBV19 and TRBJ2-1, with TRBD2 as a possible D gene (6 bases). Germline assignment: CDR1 LNHDA and CDR2 SQIVND (reference sequence). CDR3 size: 16 residues. Trimming shortened V by 2 bases and J by 7 bases, and 18 bases separated the two germline ends. The CDR3 DNA follows: TGTGCCAGTAGTATAATGGGGGTCCGCAGCGGGAATGAGCAGTTCTTC. It encodes CASSIMGVRSGNEQFF.

The chain recombines TRBV5-4 with TRBJ2-7, with 10 nucleotides matching TRBD2. The CDR3 runs 16 residues. J lost 0 bases, V lost 4 bases, and 7 bases had no gene match. Germline CDR1 is SGHNT and CDR2 is YYREEE (reference sequence). CDR3 in amino acids: CASSPGGTSASYEQYF. CDR3 nucleotide sequence: TGTGCCAGCAGCCCTGGGGGGACTAGCGCCTCCTACGAGCAGTACTTC.

The chain recombines TRBV13 with TRBJ2-7, with D maybe TRBD1 (5 bases). Trimming took 4 bases from V and 1 from J, leaving 14 bases between them. From germline, CDR1 is PRHDT and CDR2 FYEKMQ (reference sequence). This CDR3 has 15 residues. CDR3 loop: CASSSGQYSSYEQYF. CDR3 DNA sequence: TGTGCCAGCAGCTCAGGACAATACTCTTCCTACGAGCAGTACTTC. The full variable domain, rest sourced from reference TRBV13 and TRBJ2-7, is AAGVIQSPRHLIKEKRETATLKCYPIPRHDTVYWYQQGPGQDPQFLISFYEKMQSDKGSIPDRFSAQQFSDYHSELNMSSLELGDSALYFCASSSGQYSSYEQYFGPGTRLTVT.

V gene TRBV28 combines with J gene TRBJ1-1; perhaps TRBD1 as D (6 bases). The germline V gene has CDR1 MDHEN and CDR2 SYDVKM. V lost 3 bases and J lost 3, with 20 bases in between. The CDR3 loop spans 17 amino acids. CDR3 residues: CASSFLPLRGPDTEAFF. CDR3 DNA sequence: TGTGCCAGCAGTTTTCTTCCTCTCAGGGGACCGGACACTGAAGCTTTCTTT.

The chain employs TRBV6-6 and TRBJ2-7; 10 positions match TRBD1. The CDR3 length is 15 residues. Germline lookup yields CDR1 MNHNY and CDR2 SVGAGI (reference sequence). The junction had 9 bases not matched to a gene; V was cut back by 6 bases and J by 4 bases. The CDR3 coding sequence is TGTGCCAGCAGGGCGACCGACAGGGGGCGGTACGAGCAGTACTTC. Encoded protein: CASRATDRGRYEQYF.